This T cell receptor beta chain was obtained from a study of blood T cell repertoires in COVID-19. Study details: Sample material is recorded as cDNA or gDNA derived from T cells, B-cell-depleted T cells, or PBMCs.

Original processing notes: Reference gene primer amplification gave nucleated cell count estimates. Sequencing was performed with immunoSEQ multiplex PCR; in TCRdb, only in-frame clones are kept and a portion is missing. The V and J calls and clone size were taken over from that table, and D and trimming were inferred from the DNA. In the table there are about 52,000 clones, around 86% of which are singletons. The CDR3 spans 16 residues. Germline trimming cut 2 bases from V and 3 bases from J; bases unmatched to any gene: 2. Germline V lookup: CDR1 SGDLS, CDR2 YYNGEE. The receptor comes from a man aged 70 or older with active COVID-19. The specimen was peripheral blood. V gene TRBV9 combines with J gene TRBJ2-3; 14 bases agree with TRBD2. The CDR3 DNA follows: TGTGCCAGCAGCGTGACTAGCGGGGGGGCTACAGATACGCAGTATTTT. Translated: CASSVTSGGATDTQYF.